This T cell receptor beta chain was sequenced during a study of T cell repertoires in cytomegalovirus infection. Study as a whole: HLA-B-restricted CMV epitopes that are well studied were used alongside recently identified HLA-C-restricted ones. TCR beta signatures that were public indicated CMV infection and matching HLA type.

General study points: Carriers of CMV and the relevant HLA type were discriminated by public TCR beta frequency. In two of eight donors, the top clonotype was HLA-C-restricted CMV-specific.

TCRdb called the reads again in MiXCR, with one record for every CDR3 protein. The table shows some 800,000 distinct CDR3 sequences, with approximately 30% occurring only once. A note on this clonotype: Its antigen is undetermined.

This receptor was obtained from a human donor in good health (CMV status not recorded). Some clones in this sample may be carry-over from other donors' samples. The sample here was cultured CD8+ T cells from PBMCs, taken from culture after CMV antigen stimulation.

The CDR3 region has the DNA TGTGCCAGCAGTTTCCGCCACAGACCCTACGAGCAGTACTTC. Amino acids: CASSFRHRPYEQYF. J is TRBJ2-7 and V is TRBV28; D gene uncertain. This CDR3 contains 14 residues. CDR1 and CDR2 from the germline V gene are MDHEN and SYDVKM. The V end was cut by 3 bases, the J end by 2 bases, with 11 bases between.